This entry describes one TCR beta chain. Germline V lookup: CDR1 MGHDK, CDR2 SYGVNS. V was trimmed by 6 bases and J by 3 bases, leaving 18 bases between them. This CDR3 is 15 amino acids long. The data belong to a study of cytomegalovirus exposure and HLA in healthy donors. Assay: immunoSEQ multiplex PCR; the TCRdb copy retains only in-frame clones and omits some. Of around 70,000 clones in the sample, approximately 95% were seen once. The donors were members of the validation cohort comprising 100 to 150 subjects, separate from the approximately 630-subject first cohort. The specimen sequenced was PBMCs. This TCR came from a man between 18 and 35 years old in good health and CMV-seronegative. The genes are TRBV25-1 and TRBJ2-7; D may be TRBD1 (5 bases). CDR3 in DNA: TGTGCCAGCAGCCCCCTTGCCCCAGGGTACTACGAGCAGTACTTC. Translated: CASSPLAPGYYEQYF.